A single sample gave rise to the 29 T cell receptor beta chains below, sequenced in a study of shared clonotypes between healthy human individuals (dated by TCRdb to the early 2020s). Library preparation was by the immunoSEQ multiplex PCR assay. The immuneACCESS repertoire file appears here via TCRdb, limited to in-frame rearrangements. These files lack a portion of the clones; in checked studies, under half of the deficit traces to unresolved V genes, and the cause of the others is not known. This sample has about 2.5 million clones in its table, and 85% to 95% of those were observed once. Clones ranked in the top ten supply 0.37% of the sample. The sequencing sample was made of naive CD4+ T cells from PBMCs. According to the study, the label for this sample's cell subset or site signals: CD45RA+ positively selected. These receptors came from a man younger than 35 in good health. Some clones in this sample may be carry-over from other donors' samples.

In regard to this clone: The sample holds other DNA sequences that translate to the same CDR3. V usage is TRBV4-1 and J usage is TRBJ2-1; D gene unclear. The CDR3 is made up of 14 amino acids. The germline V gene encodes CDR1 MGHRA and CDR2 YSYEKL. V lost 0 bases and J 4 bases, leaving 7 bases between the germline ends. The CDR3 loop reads CASSQDRPYNEQFF. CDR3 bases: TGCGCCAGCAGCCAAGATCGACCATACAATGAGCAGTTCTTC.

CDR3 in amino acids: CASSQRQGSANEKLFF. The CDR3 nucleotides are TGTGCCAGCAGCCAACGGCAGGGAAGCGCTAATGAAAAACTGTTTTTT. The V and J genes are TRBV14 and TRBJ1-4, with D possibly being TRBD1 (5 bases). CDR1 is SGHDN and CDR2 is FVKESK in the germline V gene. This CDR3 spans 16 amino acids. Trimming removed 2 bases from V and 3 bases from J, with 13 bases in between.

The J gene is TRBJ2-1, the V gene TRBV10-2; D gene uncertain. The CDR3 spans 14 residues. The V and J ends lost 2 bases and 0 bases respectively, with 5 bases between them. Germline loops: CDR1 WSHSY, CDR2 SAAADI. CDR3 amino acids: CASSERSSYNEQFF. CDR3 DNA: TGCGCCAGCAGTGAGAGGAGCTCCTACAATGAGCAGTTCTTC.

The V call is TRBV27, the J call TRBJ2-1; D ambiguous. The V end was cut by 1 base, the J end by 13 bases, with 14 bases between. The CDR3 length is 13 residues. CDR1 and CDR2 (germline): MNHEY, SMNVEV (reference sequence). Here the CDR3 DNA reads TGTGCCAGCAGTTTATGGGCCGCGGACCTACAGTTCTTC. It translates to CASSLWAADLQFF.

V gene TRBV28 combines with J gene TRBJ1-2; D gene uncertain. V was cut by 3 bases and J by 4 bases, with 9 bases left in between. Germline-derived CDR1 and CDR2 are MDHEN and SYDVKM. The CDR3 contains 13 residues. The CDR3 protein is CASSFLGSYGYTF. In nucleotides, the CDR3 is TGTGCCAGCAGTTTCTTGGGATCCTATGGCTACACCTTC.

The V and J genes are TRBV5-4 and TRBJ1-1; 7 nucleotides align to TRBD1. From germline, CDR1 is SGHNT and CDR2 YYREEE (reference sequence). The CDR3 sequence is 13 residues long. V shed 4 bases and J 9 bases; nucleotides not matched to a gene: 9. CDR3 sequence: CASSIRQGLKAFF. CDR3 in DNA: TGTGCCAGCAGCATACGACAGGGATTAAAAGCTTTCTTT.

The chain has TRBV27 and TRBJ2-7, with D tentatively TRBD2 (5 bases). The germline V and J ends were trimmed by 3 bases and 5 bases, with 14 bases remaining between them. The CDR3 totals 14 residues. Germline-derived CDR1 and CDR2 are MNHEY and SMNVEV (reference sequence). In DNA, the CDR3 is TGTGCCAGCAGTTTCCCGGGAAGGGTCCACGAGCAGTACTTC. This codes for CASSFPGRVHEQYF.

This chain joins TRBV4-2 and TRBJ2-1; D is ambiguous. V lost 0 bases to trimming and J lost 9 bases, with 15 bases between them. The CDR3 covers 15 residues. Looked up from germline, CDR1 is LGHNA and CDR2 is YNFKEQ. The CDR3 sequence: CASSQEPAPEREQFF. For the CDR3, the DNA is TGTGCCAGCAGCCAAGAACCCGCCCCCGAGCGTGAGCAGTTCTTC.

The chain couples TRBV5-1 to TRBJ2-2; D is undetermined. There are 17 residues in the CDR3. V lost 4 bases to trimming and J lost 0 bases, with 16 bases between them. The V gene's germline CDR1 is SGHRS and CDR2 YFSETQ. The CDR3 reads CASSTTPTKANTGELFF. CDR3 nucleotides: TGCGCCAGCAGCACCACCCCTACCAAGGCGAACACCGGGGAGCTGTTTTTT.

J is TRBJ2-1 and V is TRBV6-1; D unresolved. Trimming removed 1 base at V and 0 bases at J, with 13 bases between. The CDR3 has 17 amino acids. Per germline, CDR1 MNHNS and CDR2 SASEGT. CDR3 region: CASSEGRRLSSYNEQFF. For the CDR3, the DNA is TGTGCCAGCAGTGAAGGCAGGCGGCTGAGCTCCTACAATGAGCAGTTCTTC.

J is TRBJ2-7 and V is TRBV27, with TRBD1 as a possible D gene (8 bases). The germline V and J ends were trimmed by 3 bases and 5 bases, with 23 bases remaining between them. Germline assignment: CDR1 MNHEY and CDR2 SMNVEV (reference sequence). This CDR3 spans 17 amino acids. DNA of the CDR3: TGTGCCAGCAGTTTGGGAAATGACAGGGGAGGGAGGGACGAGCAGTACTTC. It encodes CASSLGNDRGGRDEQYF.

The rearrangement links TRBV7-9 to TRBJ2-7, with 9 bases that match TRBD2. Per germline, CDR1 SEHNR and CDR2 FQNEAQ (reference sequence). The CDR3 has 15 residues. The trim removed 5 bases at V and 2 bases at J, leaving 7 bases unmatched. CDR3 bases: TGTGCCAGCAGCATTAGCGGGAGTACACCCTACGAGCAGTACTTC. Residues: CASSISGSTPYEQYF.

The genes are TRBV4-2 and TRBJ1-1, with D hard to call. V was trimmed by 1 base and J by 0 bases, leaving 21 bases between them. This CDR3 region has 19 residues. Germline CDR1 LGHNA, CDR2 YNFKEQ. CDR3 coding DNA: TGTGCCAGCAGCCAAGTATCTGGGAGGTCCGTCCTCATGAACACTGAAGCTTTCTTT. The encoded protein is CASSQVSGRSVLMNTEAFF.

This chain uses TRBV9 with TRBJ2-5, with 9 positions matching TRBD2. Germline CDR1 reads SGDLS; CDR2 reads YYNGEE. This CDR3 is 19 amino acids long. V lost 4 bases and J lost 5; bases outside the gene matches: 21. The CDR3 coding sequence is TGTGCCAGCAGCCTAGGGGTTAGCGGGAGAGGAGGGTCTGGGGAGACCCAGTACTTC. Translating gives CASSLGVSGRGGSGETQYF.

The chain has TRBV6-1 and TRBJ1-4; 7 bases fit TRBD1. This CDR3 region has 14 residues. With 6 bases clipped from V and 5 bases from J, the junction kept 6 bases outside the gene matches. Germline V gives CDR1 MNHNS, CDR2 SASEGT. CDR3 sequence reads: CASRDRPRNEKLFF. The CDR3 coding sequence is TGTGCCAGCAGGGACAGGCCACGCAATGAAAAACTGTTTTTT.

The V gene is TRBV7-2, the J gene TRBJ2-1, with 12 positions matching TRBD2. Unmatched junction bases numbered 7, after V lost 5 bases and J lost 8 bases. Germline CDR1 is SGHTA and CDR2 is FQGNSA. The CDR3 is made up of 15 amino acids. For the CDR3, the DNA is TGTGCCAGCAGCCCCGGGACTAGCGGGTCCTATGAGCAGTTCTTC. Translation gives CASSPGTSGSYEQFF.

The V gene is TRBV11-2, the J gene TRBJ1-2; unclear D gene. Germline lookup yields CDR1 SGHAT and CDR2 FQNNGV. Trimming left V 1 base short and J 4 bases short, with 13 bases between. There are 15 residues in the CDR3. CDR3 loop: CASSLAITLGYGYTF. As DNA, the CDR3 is TGTGCCAGCAGCTTAGCAATCACCCTGGGCTATGGCTACACCTTC.

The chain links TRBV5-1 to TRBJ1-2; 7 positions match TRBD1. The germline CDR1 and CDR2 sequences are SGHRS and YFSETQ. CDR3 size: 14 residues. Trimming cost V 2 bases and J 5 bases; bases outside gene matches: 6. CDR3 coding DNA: TGCGCCAGCAGCTTAACTGGGACAGCTTATGGCTACACCTTC. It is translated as CASSLTGTAYGYTF.

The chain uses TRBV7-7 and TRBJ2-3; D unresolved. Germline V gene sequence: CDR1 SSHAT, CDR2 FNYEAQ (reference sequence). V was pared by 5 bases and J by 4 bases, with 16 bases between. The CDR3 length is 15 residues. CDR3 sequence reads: CASSLRISSPDTQYF. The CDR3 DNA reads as TGTGCCAGCAGCCTGCGGATCTCCAGCCCAGATACGCAGTATTTT. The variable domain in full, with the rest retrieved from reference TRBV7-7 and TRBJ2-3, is GAGVSQSPRYKVTKRGQDVTLRCDPISSHATLYWYQQALGQGPEFLTYFNYEAQPDKSGLPSDRFSAERPEGSISTLTIQRTEQRDSAMYRCASSLRISSPDTQYFGPGTRLTVL.

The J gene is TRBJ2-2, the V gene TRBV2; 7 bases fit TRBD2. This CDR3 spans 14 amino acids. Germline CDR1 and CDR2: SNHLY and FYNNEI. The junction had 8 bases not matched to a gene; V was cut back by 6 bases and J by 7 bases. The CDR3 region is CASRSGDGVGELFF. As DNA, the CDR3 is TGTGCCAGCAGAAGCGGGGACGGGGTCGGGGAGCTGTTTTTT.

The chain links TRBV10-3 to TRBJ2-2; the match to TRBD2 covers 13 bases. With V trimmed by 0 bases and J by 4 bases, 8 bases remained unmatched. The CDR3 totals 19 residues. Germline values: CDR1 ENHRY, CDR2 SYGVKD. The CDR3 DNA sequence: TGTGCCATCAGTGAGTCCAAACTAGCGGGAGGGAGAAGCACCGGGGAGCTGTTTTTT. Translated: CAISESKLAGGRSTGELFF.

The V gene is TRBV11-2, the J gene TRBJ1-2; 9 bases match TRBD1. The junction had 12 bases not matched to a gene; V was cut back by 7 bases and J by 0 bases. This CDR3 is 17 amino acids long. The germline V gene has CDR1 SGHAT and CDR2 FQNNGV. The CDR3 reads CASTPVGTGTANYGYTF. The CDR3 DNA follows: TGTGCCAGCACGCCTGTGGGGACAGGGACCGCTAACTATGGCTACACCTTC. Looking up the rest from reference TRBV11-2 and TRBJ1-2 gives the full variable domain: EAGVAQSPRYKIIEKRQSVAFWCNPISGHATLYWYQQILGQGPKLLIQFQNNGVVDDSQLPKDRFSAERLKGVDSTLKIQPAKLEDSAVYLCASTPVGTGTANYGYTFGSGTRLTVV.

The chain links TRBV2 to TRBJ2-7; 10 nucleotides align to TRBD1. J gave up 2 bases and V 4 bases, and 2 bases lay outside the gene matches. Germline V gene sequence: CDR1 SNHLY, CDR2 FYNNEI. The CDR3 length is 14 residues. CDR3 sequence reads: CASSAGTGAYEQYF. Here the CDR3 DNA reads TGTGCCAGCAGTGCCGGGACAGGGGCCTACGAGCAGTACTTC.

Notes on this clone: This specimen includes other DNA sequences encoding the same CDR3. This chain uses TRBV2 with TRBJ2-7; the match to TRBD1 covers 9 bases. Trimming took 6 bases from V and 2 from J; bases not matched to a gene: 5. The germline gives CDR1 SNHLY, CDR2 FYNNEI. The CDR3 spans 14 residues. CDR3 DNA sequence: TGTGCCAGCAGGGGGACAGGGAGCCCCTACGAGCAGTACTTC. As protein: CASRGTGSPYEQYF.

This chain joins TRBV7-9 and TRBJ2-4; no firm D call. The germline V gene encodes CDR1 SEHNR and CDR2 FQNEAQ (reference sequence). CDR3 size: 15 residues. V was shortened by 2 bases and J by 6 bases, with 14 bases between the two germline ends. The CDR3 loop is CASSLPGSSGNIQYF. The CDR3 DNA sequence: TGTGCCAGCAGCTTACCGGGCTCATCGGGAAACATTCAGTACTTC.

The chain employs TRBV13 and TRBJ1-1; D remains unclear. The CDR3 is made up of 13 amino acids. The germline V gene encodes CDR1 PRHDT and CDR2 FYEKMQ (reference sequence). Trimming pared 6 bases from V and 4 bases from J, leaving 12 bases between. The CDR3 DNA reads TGTGCCAGCAGTGAGCCGTCCCGCACTGAAGCTTTCTTT. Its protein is CASSEPSRTEAFF. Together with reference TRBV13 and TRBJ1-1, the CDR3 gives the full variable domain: AAGVIQSPRHLIKEKRETATLKCYPIPRHDTVYWYQQGPGQDPQFLISFYEKMQSDKGSIPDRFSAQQFSDYHSELNMSSLELGDSALYFCASSEPSRTEAFFGQGTRLTVV.

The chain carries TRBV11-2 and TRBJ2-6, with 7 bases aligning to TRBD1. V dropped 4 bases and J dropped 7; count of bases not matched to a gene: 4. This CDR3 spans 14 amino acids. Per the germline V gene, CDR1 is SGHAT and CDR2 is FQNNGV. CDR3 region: CASSSRQGANVLTF. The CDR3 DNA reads TGTGCCAGCAGCTCGCGACAGGGTGCCAACGTCCTGACTTTC.

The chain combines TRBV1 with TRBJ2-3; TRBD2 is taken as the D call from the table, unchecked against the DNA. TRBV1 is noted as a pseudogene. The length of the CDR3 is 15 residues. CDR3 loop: CTSSSGTSVSDTQYF. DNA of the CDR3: TGCACCAGCAGCTCCGGGACTAGCGTGTCAGATACGCAGTATTTT.

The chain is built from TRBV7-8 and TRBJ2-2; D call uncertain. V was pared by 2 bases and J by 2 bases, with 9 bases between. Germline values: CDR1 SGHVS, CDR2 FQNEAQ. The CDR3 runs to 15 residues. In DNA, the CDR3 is TGTGCCAGCAGCTTATACGGTTATAACACCGGGGAGCTGTTTTTT. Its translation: CASSLYGYNTGELFF.